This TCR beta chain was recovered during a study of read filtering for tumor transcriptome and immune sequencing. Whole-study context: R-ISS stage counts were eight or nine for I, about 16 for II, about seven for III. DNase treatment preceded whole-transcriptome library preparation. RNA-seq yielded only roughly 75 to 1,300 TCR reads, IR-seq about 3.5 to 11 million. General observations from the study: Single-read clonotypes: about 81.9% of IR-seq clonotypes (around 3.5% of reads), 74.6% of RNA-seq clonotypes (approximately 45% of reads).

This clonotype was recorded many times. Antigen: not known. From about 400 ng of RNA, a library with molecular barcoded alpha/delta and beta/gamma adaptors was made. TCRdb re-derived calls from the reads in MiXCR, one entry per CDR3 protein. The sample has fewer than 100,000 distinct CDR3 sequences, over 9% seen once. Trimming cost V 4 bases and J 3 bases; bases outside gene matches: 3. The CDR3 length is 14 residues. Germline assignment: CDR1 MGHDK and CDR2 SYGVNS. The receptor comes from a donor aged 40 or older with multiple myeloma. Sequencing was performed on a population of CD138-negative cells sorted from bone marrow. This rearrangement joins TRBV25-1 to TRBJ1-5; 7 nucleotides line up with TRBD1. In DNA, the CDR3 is TGTGCCAGCAGTGGACAGGGATACAATCAGCCCCAGCATTTT. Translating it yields CASSGQGYNQPQHF.